The next 15 T cell receptor beta chains were all read from a single sample in a study of beta chain features in type 1 diabetes (dated by TCRdb to 2017 to 2018). Library generation was performed with the immunoSEQ multiplex PCR assay. The entire isolated RNA was reverse transcribed using the High Capacity cDNA Reverse Transcription Kit, and thus expressed TCRB transcripts were sequenced. As stored in TCRdb, this immuneACCESS dataset retains in-frame rearrangements with V and J assigned. A fraction of the clones does not appear; measured against another copy, unresolved V genes explain less than half of the discrepancy, and the remainder lacks a known reason. For this sample there are a few hundred thousand clones; 15% to 20% appear just once. The top ten constitute approximately 0.046% of the sample. Sequencing input: naive CD4+ T cells from blood. The cell subset or site label, read with the paper, signifies: true naive CD4+ T cells. These receptors were collected from a woman aged 18-29 years in good health.

The chain employs TRBV6-6 and TRBJ1-1, with D maybe TRBD1 (5 bases). The CDR3 runs 16 residues. CDR1 and CDR2 from the germline V gene are MNHNY and SVGAGI (reference sequence). The V and J ends lost 0 bases and 0 bases respectively, with 11 bases between them. Written as DNA, the CDR3 is TGTGCCAGCAGTTACTCAGCCAGGGCCTTGAACACTGAAGCTTTCTTT. It translates to CASSYSARALNTEAFF.

This clone was seen more than once but under ten times. The genes are TRBV11-2 and TRBJ2-3, with D maybe TRBD1 (6 bases). The germline V gene has CDR1 SGHAT and CDR2 FQNNGV. Trimming left V 4 bases short and J 1 base short, with 15 bases between. The CDR3 covers 16 residues. The CDR3 sequence: CASSSTMPGGTDTQYF. The CDR3 bases are TGTGCCAGCAGCTCAACGATGCCAGGGGGCACAGATACGCAGTATTTT. The variable domain in full, completed from reference TRBV11-2 and TRBJ2-3, reads EAGVAQSPRYKIIEKRQSVAFWCNPISGHATLYWYQQILGQGPKLLIQFQNNGVVDDSQLPKDRFSAERLKGVDSTLKIQPAKLEDSAVYLCASSSTMPGGTDTQYFGPGTRLTVL.

The rearrangement uses TRBV10-3 and TRBJ1-2; D gene ambiguous. V gave up 7 bases and J gave up 4 bases, with 13 bases separating them. The V gene's germline CDR1 is ENHRY and CDR2 SYGVKD. The CDR3 consists of 13 residues. CDR3 residues: CAITTDLGYGYTF. CDR3 sequence (DNA): TGTGCCATCACTACGGACTTAGGCTATGGCTACACCTTC.

The genes are TRBV6-1 and TRBJ2-5; TRBD1 aligns across 10 bases. Germline CDR1 MNHNS, CDR2 SASEGT. The length of the CDR3 is 14 residues. With 5 bases clipped from V and 3 bases from J, the junction kept 3 bases outside the gene matches. CDR3 in amino acids: CASSTGTGEETQYF. The CDR3 nucleotides read TGTGCCAGCAGTACCGGGACAGGGGAAGAGACCCAGTACTTC.

The chain has TRBV18 and TRBJ1-3; 7 positions match TRBD1. Germline CDR1 is KGHSH and CDR2 is LQKENI. Trimming took 3 bases from V and 9 from J; bases not matched to a gene: 11. The CDR3 runs to 15 residues. The chain's CDR3 is CASSPPGTVPSTIYF. The CDR3 DNA is TGTGCCAGCTCACCTCCCGGGACAGTTCCATCCACCATATATTTT.

The chain is built from TRBV5-1 and TRBJ2-1, with 13 nucleotides matching TRBD2. V was pared by 4 bases and J by 5 bases, with 3 bases of the junction left unmatched. CDR1 is SGHRS and CDR2 is YFSETQ in the germline V gene. This CDR3 is 15 amino acids long. DNA for the CDR3: TGCGCCAGCAGCCCTGGGACTAGCGGGAACAATGAGCAGTTCTTC. Protein product: CASSPGTSGNNEQFF.

Details on this clone: The sample holds other DNA sequences that translate to the same CDR3. The gene calls are TRBV9 and TRBJ2-2; 7 bases fit TRBD1. Looked up from germline, CDR1 is SGDLS and CDR2 is YYNGEE. This CDR3 is 15 amino acids long. J was trimmed by 5 bases and V by 4 bases; bases with no gene match: 8. The CDR3 DNA sequence: TGTGCCAGCAGCCTGCGACAGGGCGGGACCGGGGAGCTGTTTTTT. Protein: CASSLRQGGTGELFF. Looking up the rest from reference TRBV9 and TRBJ2-2 gives the full variable domain: DSGVTQTPKHLITATGQRVTLRCSPRSGDLSVYWYQQSLDQGLQFLIQYYNGEERAKGNILERFSAQQFPDLHSELNLSSLELGDSALYFCASSLRQGGTGELFFGEGSRLTVL.

Turning to this clone: This CDR3 is also generated by other DNA sequences in the sample. This sequence joins TRBV5-4 and TRBJ2-7, with D uncertain. This CDR3 has 14 residues. Trimming cost V 0 bases and J 1 base, with 8 bases left between them. From germline, CDR1 is SGHNT and CDR2 YYREEE (reference sequence). The DNA for the CDR3 is TGTGCCAGCAGCTTGGATTCCAGGTCCTACGAGCAGTACTTC. It translates to CASSLDSRSYEQYF.

The genes are TRBV5-4 and TRBJ1-2; D gene unclear. Trimming pared 2 bases from V and 3 bases from J, leaving 5 bases between. The CDR3 consists of 12 residues. CDR1 is SGHNT, CDR2 YYREEE, per germline (reference sequence). This chain's CDR3 is CASSLADYGYTF. The CDR3 coding sequence is TGTGCCAGCAGCTTAGCCGACTATGGCTACACCTTC.

This clone occurred a few times. This chain's CDR3 is CASSLQGGVVAEAFF. The CDR3 coding sequence is TGTGCCAGCAGCTTACAGGGAGGGGTGGTTGCTGAAGCTTTCTTT. The rearrangement joins TRBV7-9 to TRBJ1-1; a possible D gene is TRBD1 (5 bases). Germline V gene data show CDR1 as SEHNR and CDR2 as FQNEAQ (reference sequence). CDR3 length: 15 amino acids. Trimming removed 2 bases from V and 6 bases from J, with 16 bases in between.

The genes are TRBV7-9 and TRBJ2-7, with 8 bases identical to TRBD2. Trimming at V came to 1 base and at J to 1 base, leaving 9 bases not matched to a gene. Germline loops: CDR1 SEHNR, CDR2 FQNEAQ (reference sequence). This CDR3 is 17 amino acids long. The CDR3 sequence: CASSLGLSGGVSYEQYF. The CDR3 bases are TGTGCCAGCAGCTTAGGCCTTTCGGGGGGGGTATCCTACGAGCAGTACTTC.

This clone came up a few times. The chain couples TRBV5-1 to TRBJ2-2; D not resolved. The CDR3 spans 16 residues. The germline V and J ends were trimmed by 0 bases and 0 bases, with 9 bases remaining between them. The germline V gene has CDR1 SGHRS and CDR2 YFSETQ. The CDR3 is CASSLVGGTNTGELFF. The CDR3 DNA reads TGCGCCAGCAGCTTGGTTGGCGGTACGAACACCGGGGAGCTGTTTTTT.

This clone was recorded a few times. This chain connects TRBV29-1 to TRBJ1-2; D gene ambiguous. This CDR3 is 15 amino acids long. Between the trimmed V and J ends, which lost 0 bases and 2 bases, there was a span of 13 bases. Per the germline V gene, CDR1 is SQVTM and CDR2 is ANQGSEA. The CDR3 nucleotides are TGCAGCGTTGAAGATGCGGGAAGAAGGAACTATGGCTACACCTTC. Translated: CSVEDAGRRNYGYTF.

This clone has just a few counts. The V call is TRBV5-1, the J call TRBJ2-5; 7 bases align to TRBD1. The CDR3 consists of 14 residues. Germline V gene data show CDR1 as SGHRS and CDR2 as YFSETQ. V lost 4 bases, J lost 2 bases, and 5 bases stayed unmatched. This CDR3 is CASSDRQGQETQYF. The CDR3, as DNA: TGCGCCAGCAGCGATCGACAGGGTCAAGAGACCCAGTACTTC.

The chain joins TRBV5-1 to TRBJ1-1; possible D gene TRBD1, 5 bases. Germline CDR1 SGHRS, CDR2 YFSETQ. The CDR3 consists of 15 residues. V lost 0 bases, J lost 2 bases, and 11 bases lay in between. CDR3 DNA sequence: TGCGCCAGCAGCTTGGCCCCGGGACTAAACACTGAAGCTTTCTTT. Translating gives CASSLAPGLNTEAFF.